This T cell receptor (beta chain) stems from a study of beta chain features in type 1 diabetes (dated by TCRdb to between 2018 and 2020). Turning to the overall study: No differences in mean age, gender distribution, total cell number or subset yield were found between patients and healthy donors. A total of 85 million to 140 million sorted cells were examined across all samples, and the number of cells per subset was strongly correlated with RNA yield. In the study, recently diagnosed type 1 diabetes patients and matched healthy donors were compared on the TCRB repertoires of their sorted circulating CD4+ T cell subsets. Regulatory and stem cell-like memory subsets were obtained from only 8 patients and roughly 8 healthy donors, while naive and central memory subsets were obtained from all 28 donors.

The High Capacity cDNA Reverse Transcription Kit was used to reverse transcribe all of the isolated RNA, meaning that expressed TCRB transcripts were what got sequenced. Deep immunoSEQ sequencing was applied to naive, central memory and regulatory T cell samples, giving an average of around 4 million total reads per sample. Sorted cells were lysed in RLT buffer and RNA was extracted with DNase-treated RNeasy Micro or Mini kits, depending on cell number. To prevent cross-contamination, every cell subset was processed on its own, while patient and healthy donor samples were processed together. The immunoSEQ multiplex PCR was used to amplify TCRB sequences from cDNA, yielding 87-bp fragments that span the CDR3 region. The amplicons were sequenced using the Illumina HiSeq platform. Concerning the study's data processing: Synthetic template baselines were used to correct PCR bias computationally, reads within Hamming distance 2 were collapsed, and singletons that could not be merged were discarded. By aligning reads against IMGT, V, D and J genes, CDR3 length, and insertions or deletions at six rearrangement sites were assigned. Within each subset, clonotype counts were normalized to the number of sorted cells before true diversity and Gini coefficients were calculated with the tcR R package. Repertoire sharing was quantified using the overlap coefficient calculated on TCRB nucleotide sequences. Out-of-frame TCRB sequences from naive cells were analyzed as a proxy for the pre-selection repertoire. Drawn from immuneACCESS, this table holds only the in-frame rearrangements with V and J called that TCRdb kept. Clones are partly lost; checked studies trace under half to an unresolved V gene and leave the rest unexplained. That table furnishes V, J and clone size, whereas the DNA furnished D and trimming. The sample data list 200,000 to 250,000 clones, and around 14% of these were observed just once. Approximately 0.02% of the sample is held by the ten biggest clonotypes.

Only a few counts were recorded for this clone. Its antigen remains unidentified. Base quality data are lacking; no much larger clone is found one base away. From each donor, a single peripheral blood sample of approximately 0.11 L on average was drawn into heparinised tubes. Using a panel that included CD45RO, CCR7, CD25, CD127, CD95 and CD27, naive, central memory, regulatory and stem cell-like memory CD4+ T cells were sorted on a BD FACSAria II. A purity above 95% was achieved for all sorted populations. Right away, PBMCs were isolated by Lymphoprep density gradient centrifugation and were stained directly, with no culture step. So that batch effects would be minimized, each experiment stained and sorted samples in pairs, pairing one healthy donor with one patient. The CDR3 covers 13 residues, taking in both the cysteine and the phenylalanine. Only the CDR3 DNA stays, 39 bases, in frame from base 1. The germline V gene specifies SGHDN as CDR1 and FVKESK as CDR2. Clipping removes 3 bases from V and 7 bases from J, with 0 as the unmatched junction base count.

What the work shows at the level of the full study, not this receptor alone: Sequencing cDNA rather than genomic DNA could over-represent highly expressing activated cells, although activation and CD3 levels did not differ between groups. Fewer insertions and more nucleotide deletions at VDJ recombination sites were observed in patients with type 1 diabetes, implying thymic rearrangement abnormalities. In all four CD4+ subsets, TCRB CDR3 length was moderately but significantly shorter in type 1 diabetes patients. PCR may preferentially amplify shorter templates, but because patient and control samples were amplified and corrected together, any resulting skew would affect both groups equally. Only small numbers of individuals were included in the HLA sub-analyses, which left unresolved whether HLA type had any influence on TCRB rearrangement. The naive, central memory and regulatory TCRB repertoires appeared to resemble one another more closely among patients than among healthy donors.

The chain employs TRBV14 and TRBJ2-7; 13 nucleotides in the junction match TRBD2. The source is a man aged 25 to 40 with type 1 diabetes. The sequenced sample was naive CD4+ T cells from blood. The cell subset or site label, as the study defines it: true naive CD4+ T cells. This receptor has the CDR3 CASSQGLAGEQYF. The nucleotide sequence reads TGTGCCAGCAGCCAGGGACTAGCGGGAGAGCAGTACTTC.